Below are 32 T cell receptor beta chains sequenced from a single sample in a study of T cells in Graves' hyperthyroidism and ophthalmopathy. There were TCR beta CDR3 regions amplified from RNA transcripts. The HTBI primer set served for first-round RT-PCR of the TCR CDR3. In TCRdb, the multiplex PCR reads were re-called with MiXCR into one record per CDR3 protein. The sample has more than 500,000 distinct CDR3 sequences, 15% to 20% seen once. Material: blood. The receptors stem from a woman in her 30s with Graves' ophthalmopathy.

This rearrangement joins TRBV12-3 or TRBV12-4 to TRBJ2-2; D is tentatively TRBD1 or TRBD2 (6 bases each). This CDR3 region has 15 residues. Between the trimmed V and J ends, which lost 4 bases and 4 bases, there was a span of 13 bases. CDR3 in amino acids: CASSSTRGATGELFF. CDR3 coding DNA: TGTGCCAGCAGTTCCACGAGGGGGGCCACCGGGGAGCTGTTTTTT.

This clonotype was seen a handful of times. J is TRBJ2-2 and V is TRBV5-1, with D possibly TRBD2 on 5 matching bases. The CDR3 totals 15 residues. CDR1 and CDR2 from the germline V gene are SGHRS and YFSETQ. Trimming shortened V by 4 bases and J by 5 bases, and 15 bases separated the two germline ends. The CDR3 bases are TGCGCCAGCAGCGACCCTAGCTCTGGAACCGGGGAGCTGTTTTTT. The encoded protein is CASSDPSSGTGELFF.

V is TRBV7-3 and J is TRBJ2-6; possible D gene TRBD2, 6 bases. Germline V gene lookup returns CDR1 SGHTA and CDR2 FQGTGA. Trimming cost V 1 base and J 0 bases, with 25 bases left between them. The CDR3 length is 22 residues. CDR3 bases: TGTGCCAGCAGCTTAAACCCCCTCGCGGGGAGAGCCCCTAACTCTGGGGCCAACGTCCTGACTTTC. It specifies CASSLNPLAGRAPNSGANVLTF.

This clonotype was seen ten or more times. The chain uses TRBV20-1 and TRBJ1-6; D is undetermined. V lost 1 base to trimming and J lost 2 bases, with 12 bases between them. Germline V lookup: CDR1 DFQATT, CDR2 SNEGSKA (reference sequence). This CDR3 is built from 16 residues. CDR3 DNA: TGCAGTGCTAGAGGGATGGGTGGCGCCTATAATTCACCCCTCCACTTT. Its translation: CSARGMGGAYNSPLHF.

With respect to this clonotype: The final CDR3 position lacks the conserved phenylalanine or tryptophan, pointing to a likely read error. The chain employs TRBV9 and TRBJ2-2; TRBD1 matches 7 bases. Germline V CDR1 and CDR2: SGDLS, YYNGEE. This CDR3 has 15 amino acids. V gave up 3 bases and J gave up 5 bases; unmatched junction bases: 7. DNA for the CDR3: TGTGCCAGCAGCGCCGACAGGGCGGAGACCGGGGAGCTGTTTTCT. Translation gives CASSADRAETGELFS.

This clonotype was counted at least ten times. The gene calls are TRBV7-2 and TRBJ2-1; 14 bases are shared with TRBD2. The length of the CDR3 is 16 residues. The germline gives CDR1 SGHTA, CDR2 FQGNSA. V shed 0 bases and J 8 bases; nucleotides not matched to a gene: 3. The CDR3: CASSLAGTSGSYEQFF. Written as DNA, the CDR3 is TGTGCCAGCAGCTTAGCTGGGACTAGCGGGAGCTATGAGCAGTTCTTC.

This clonotype was seen a single time. The chain couples TRBV5-1 to TRBJ2-7, with D perhaps TRBD1 (5 bases). The CDR3 sequence is 14 residues long. Trimming left V 7 bases short and J 0 bases short, with 14 bases between. From germline, CDR1 is SGHRS and CDR2 YFSETQ. Written as DNA, the CDR3 is TGCGCCAGCGGGTGGTCAGGGTCCTCCTACGAGCAGTACTTC. This sequence encodes CASGWSGSSYEQYF.

Only a few counts were recorded for this clonotype. This chain connects TRBV4-3 to TRBJ1-3; D might be TRBD1 (6 bases). The ends were cut back, 0 bases at V and 6 bases at J, with 12 bases in the middle. The germline V gene has CDR1 LGHNA and CDR2 YSLEER. The CDR3 is 15 residues long. CDR3 bases: TGCGCCAGCAGCCAAGAACGGGGGCATCAAAACACCATATATTTT. It translates to CASSQERGHQNTIYF.

This clonotype has ten or more counts. The rearrangement joins TRBV6-6 to TRBJ1-1, with D unclear. CDR1 is MNHNY, CDR2 SVGAGI, per germline (reference sequence). This CDR3 spans 18 amino acids. The V gene lost 0 bases and the J gene lost 3 bases, with 20 bases spanning the gap. The CDR3 nucleotides are TGTGCCAGCAGTTACTCGAATTTACGGGTCAAGCTGGACACTGAAGCTTTCTTT. Translated: CASSYSNLRVKLDTEAFF.

In its sample, this clonotype was seen many times. DNA for the CDR3: TGTGCCAGCAGTTTCCGGGGGACAGACTACGAGCAGTACTTC. Translation: CASSFRGTDYEQYF. V usage is TRBV28 and J usage is TRBJ2-7; D might be TRBD1 (7 bases). The CDR3 totals 14 residues. The V end was cut by 3 bases, the J end by 3 bases, with 12 bases between. The germline CDR1 and CDR2 sequences are MDHEN and SYDVKM.

There are many counts of this clonotype. The rearrangement joins TRBV6-2 or TRBV6-3 to TRBJ2-1; TRBD2 matches at 9 bases. The V and J ends lost 3 bases and 7 bases, in that order; junction bases with no gene match: 7. The length of the CDR3 is 15 residues. Germline V lookup: CDR1 MNHEY, CDR2 SVGEGT. CDR3 amino acids: CASSYFAGGPNEQFF. CDR3 sequence (DNA): TGTGCCAGCAGTTATTTTGCGGGAGGGCCTAATGAGCAGTTCTTC.

This clonotype was seen at least ten times. The chain carries TRBV10-3 and TRBJ1-1, with D hard to call. Trimming removed 6 bases at V and 0 bases at J, with 11 bases between. This CDR3 comprises 14 residues. The germline V gene has CDR1 ENHRY and CDR2 SYGVKD. CDR3 region: CAIRFKIMNTEAFF. The CDR3 DNA is TGTGCCATCAGGTTCAAAATAATGAACACTGAAGCTTTCTTT.

Ten or more counts support this clonotype. The chain has TRBV7-6 and TRBJ2-3; no reliable D call. CDR1 is SGHVS, CDR2 FNYEAQ, per germline. V lost 5 bases, J lost 4 bases, and 7 bases lay in between. The CDR3 covers 12 residues. The CDR3 DNA sequence: TGTGCCAGCAGCCTAACACCAGATACGCAGTATTTT. Translated: CASSLTPDTQYF.

The chain joins TRBV14 to TRBJ2-2, with no clear D. The germline CDR1 and CDR2 sequences are SGHDN and FVKESK. This CDR3 spans 15 amino acids. V was cut by 1 base and J by 7 bases, with 13 bases left in between. The DNA for the CDR3 is TGTGCCAGCAGCCAAGTCGTCAGGATGGACGGGGAGCTGTTTTTT. Encoded protein: CASSQVVRMDGELFF.

This clonotype was seen more than once but under ten times. V is TRBV19 and J is TRBJ1-5; D remains ambiguous. Germline loops: CDR1 LNHDA, CDR2 SQIVND (reference sequence). CDR3 length equals 13 residues. V was trimmed by 3 bases and J by 8 bases, leaving 11 bases between them. CDR3 nucleotides: TGTGCCAGTAGTATTTCTCTCGTAAAGCCCCAGCATTTT. Translating it yields CASSISLVKPQHF.

This chain joins TRBV20-1 and TRBJ2-5; D perhaps matches TRBD2 (5 bases). This CDR3 comprises 13 residues. The germline V and J ends were trimmed by 5 bases and 5 bases, with 15 bases remaining between them. Germline V gives CDR1 DFQATT, CDR2 SNEGSKA (reference sequence). The CDR3 DNA reads as TGCAGTGCTTCCTCCGATTGGAGGGAGACCCAGTACTTC. Translated: CSASSDWRETQYF.

This clonotype was seen repeatedly, ten times or more. The V and J genes are TRBV28 and TRBJ1-2, with 9 bases identical to TRBD1. The V gene end was trimmed by 6 bases and the J gene end by 6 bases; junction bases not matched to a gene: 5. The germline V gene encodes CDR1 MDHEN and CDR2 SYDVKM. CDR3 size: 13 residues. The CDR3 DNA sequence: TGTGCCAGCAGGAATTGGGACAGGGATGGCTACACCTTC. Amino acids: CASRNWDRDGYTF.

There are many counts of this clonotype. The V call is TRBV28, the J call TRBJ1-5; 7 nucleotides align to TRBD1. This CDR3 comprises 15 residues. CDR1 MDHEN and CDR2 SYDVKM come from the germline V gene. Germline trimming cut 3 bases from V and 5 bases from J; bases unmatched to any gene: 7. The CDR3 reads CASSFTRDSHQPQHF. The CDR3 bases are TGTGCCAGCAGTTTCACCCGGGACAGCCATCAGCCCCAGCATTTT.

Regarding this clonotype: A much larger clone differs from this one at a single base, so this may be a read error. The chain joins TRBV5-5 to TRBJ2-5, with 11 bases that match TRBD2. Losses at the gene ends were 2 bases for V and 1 base for J; bases not matched to a gene: 10. CDR3 length: 18 residues. Germline assignment: CDR1 SGHKS and CDR2 YYEKEE (reference sequence). The CDR3 bases are TGTGCCAGCAGCTTTGGCGGCCCGGGACTAGCGGCCCAAGAGACCCAGTACTTC. This translates into CASSFGGPGLAAQETQYF.

This clonotype was observed a handful of times. The chain employs TRBV4-3 and TRBJ2-1, with D maybe TRBD2 (6 bases). The V end was cut by 1 base, the J end by 7 bases, with 14 bases between. The CDR3 extends over 15 amino acids. CDR1 is LGHNA, CDR2 YSLEER, per germline. The CDR3 spells CASSQGGGAGNEQFF. CDR3 bases: TGCGCCAGCAGCCAAGGAGGCGGGGCCGGTAATGAGCAGTTCTTC.

The chain has TRBV10-3 and TRBJ2-7; 7 positions agree with TRBD2. The CDR3 covers 12 residues. V lost 2 bases, J lost 8 bases, and 3 bases stayed unmatched. CDR1 is ENHRY, CDR2 SYGVKD, per germline. The CDR3 sequence: CAISEAGVKQYF. The CDR3 DNA is TGTGCCATCAGTGAGGCGGGAGTTAAGCAGTACTTC.

This rearrangement joins TRBV4-3 to TRBJ2-2; no reliable D call. Trimming removed 0 bases at V and 3 bases at J, with 14 bases between. The CDR3 loop spans 17 amino acids. Germline lookup yields CDR1 LGHNA and CDR2 YSLEER. The CDR3 reads CASSQDLPGTDTGELFF. CDR3 sequence (DNA): TGCGCCAGCAGCCAAGATCTACCAGGAACGGACACCGGGGAGCTGTTTTTT.

This chain joins TRBV6-1 and TRBJ1-1, with a possible D match to TRBD1 (6 bases). This CDR3 contains 17 residues. Germline CDR1 reads MNHNS; CDR2 reads SASEGT. V lost 9 bases to trimming and J lost 5 bases, with 28 bases between them. CDR3 loop: CASSRGIRKGGGTEAFF. The CDR3 region has the DNA TGTGCCAGTTCCCGAGGGATACGAAAGGGGGGAGGGACTGAAGCTTTCTTT.

DNA of the CDR3: TGTGCCAGCGGTGGCTCCTACAATGAGCAGTTCTTC. This codes for CASGGSYNEQFF. The genes are TRBV27 and TRBJ2-1; D is undetermined. The CDR3 totals 12 residues. Trimming took 8 bases from V and 0 from J, leaving 5 bases between them. CDR1 and CDR2 from the germline V gene are MNHEY and SMNVEV (reference sequence).

This clonotype was seen repeatedly, ten times or more. The gene calls are TRBV2 and TRBJ1-4; 8 bases are a match to TRBD1. The CDR3 loop spans 14 amino acids. V dropped 4 bases and J dropped 4; count of bases not matched to a gene: 2. Germline CDR1 and CDR2: SNHLY and FYNNEI. CDR3 region: CASSGTGINEKLFF. In nucleotides, the CDR3 is TGTGCCAGCAGTGGGACAGGGATTAATGAAAAACTGTTTTTT.

Many counts were recorded for this clonotype. The rearrangement links TRBV28 to TRBJ2-7, with 8 bases aligning to TRBD1. Germline V gene data show CDR1 as MDHEN and CDR2 as SYDVKM. The CDR3 loop spans 13 amino acids. J was trimmed by 3 bases and V by 6 bases; bases with no gene match: 4. CDR3 sequence: CASRWTGSYEQYF. The CDR3 nucleotides read TGTGCCAGCAGATGGACAGGGAGCTACGAGCAGTACTTC.

In this sample, this clonotype turned up many times. The chain is built from TRBV29-1 and TRBJ2-5; 7 nucleotides line up with TRBD1. The junction had 21 bases not matched to a gene; V was cut back by 7 bases and J by 1 base. CDR3 length equals 18 residues. Germline values: CDR1 SQVTM, CDR2 ANQGSEA. CDR3 sequence reads: CSADGTETGEGVQETQYF. The CDR3 nucleotides read TGCAGCGCAGATGGGACCGAAACAGGGGAAGGGGTCCAAGAGACCCAGTACTTC.

This clonotype has at least ten counts. The rearrangement joins TRBV7-9 to TRBJ2-5; 7 bases fit TRBD2. V lost 5 bases and J lost 1; bases outside the gene matches: 1. The CDR3 contains 13 residues. Per the germline V gene, CDR1 is SEHNR and CDR2 is FQNEAQ (reference sequence). CDR3 protein: CASSRTSQETQYF. In DNA form, the CDR3 reads TGTGCCAGCAGCCGGACTAGCCAAGAGACCCAGTACTTC.

This chain uses TRBV12-3 or TRBV12-4 with TRBJ2-5; D is perhaps TRBD2 (5 bases). The ends were cut back, 11 bases at V and 0 bases at J, with 7 bases in the middle. The CDR3 covers 11 residues. The CDR3 loop is CACGYQETQYF. The CDR3 coding sequence is TGTGCCTGCGGGTACCAAGAGACCCAGTACTTC.

Many counts were recorded for this clonotype. V gene TRBV20-1 combines with J gene TRBJ2-1, with 15 bases fitting TRBD2. Germline CDR1 reads DFQATT; CDR2 reads SNEGSKA (reference sequence). V lost 2 bases, J lost 8 bases, and 7 bases stayed unmatched. The CDR3 loop spans 16 amino acids. The CDR3 here is CSARSWTSGRVHEQFF. In DNA, the CDR3 is TGCAGTGCTAGATCCTGGACTAGCGGGAGGGTGCATGAGCAGTTCTTC.

In its sample, this clonotype was seen many times. The chain joins TRBV3-1 to TRBJ2-7; D is unresolved. CDR1 is LGHDT and CDR2 is YNNKEL in the germline V gene (reference sequence). With 0 bases removed from V and 4 bases from J, the gap between germline ends came to 1 base. The CDR3 sequence is 11 residues long. This CDR3 is CASSQEYEQYF. DNA for the CDR3: TGTGCCAGCAGCCAAGAATACGAGCAGTACTTC.

This clonotype was observed many times. V is TRBV2 and J is TRBJ1-2; D remains unclear. CDR1 is SNHLY, CDR2 FYNNEI, per germline. This CDR3 region has 12 residues. The ends were cut back, 4 bases at V and 6 bases at J, with 9 bases in the middle. The CDR3 region is CASSVAGDGYTF. Here the CDR3 DNA reads TGTGCCAGCAGTGTTGCCGGAGATGGCTACACCTTC.